A single sample is the source of the 26 T cell receptor beta chains below, sequenced in a study of blood T cells in healthy people across ages. Through a sample-barcoded 5' primer and a J-beta primer mix, a second PCR was run for roughly 7 to 11 cycles. TCRdb reprocessed the 5' RACE reads with MiXCR, giving one entry per CDR3 protein. The table records hundreds of thousands of distinct CDR3 sequences, under 70% of them present only once. The material sequenced was blood. Source of these receptors: a man aged 60-69 years in good health.

Worth noting for this clonotype: Relative to the germline gene, one junction end is altered; a read error may explain this. The CDR3 region has the DNA TGCAGCGTAGTACAGGTTAGCTCCTACAAGGAGCAGTTCTTC. It yields the protein CSVVQVSSYKEQFF. The chain recombines TRBV29-1 with TRBJ2-1; tentative D call: TRBD1 (5 bases). The CDR3 length is 14 residues. Germline V gives CDR1 SQVTM, CDR2 ANQGSEA.

The count of this clonotype is one. V and J are TRBV5-1 and TRBJ2-3; D gene unclear. The germline CDR1 and CDR2 sequences are SGHRS and YFSETQ. The CDR3 consists of 12 residues. Trimming shortened V by 4 bases and J by 2 bases, and 5 bases separated the two germline ends. The CDR3 loop reads CASSMHTDTQYF. As DNA, the CDR3 is TGCGCCAGCAGCATGCACACAGATACGCAGTATTTT.

The CDR3 nucleotides are TGTGCCATCAGTGCCTCGGGGGGCTTGAACACTGAAGCTTTCTTT. It specifies CAISASGGLNTEAFF. V is TRBV10-3 and J is TRBJ1-1; possibly TRBD1 for D (6 bases). The CDR3 has 15 amino acids. Trimming shortened V by 4 bases and J by 0 bases, and 12 bases separated the two germline ends. Germline V gene data show CDR1 as ENHRY and CDR2 as SYGVKD.

The genes are TRBV20-1 and TRBJ2-3; D perhaps matches TRBD2 (7 bases). V dropped 3 bases and J dropped 2 bases, with 15 bases sitting between them. Germline V gene sequence: CDR1 DFQATT, CDR2 SNEGSKA (reference sequence). The CDR3 contains 15 residues. CDR3 DNA: TGCAGTGCTAGCCCGGGGGGCGGGAACACAGATACGCAGTATTTT. The encoded protein is CSASPGGGNTDTQYF.

This clonotype occurred a few times. V gene TRBV5-1 combines with J gene TRBJ2-5; D unresolved. Trimming pared 4 bases from V and 5 bases from J, leaving 18 bases between. This CDR3 region has 15 residues. CDR1 is SGHRS and CDR2 is YFSETQ in the germline V gene. CDR3 bases: TGCGCCAGCAGCGCCTCGCGTATCCCCCGCGAGACCCAGTACTTC. Translated: CASSASRIPRETQYF.

This clonotype was recorded only once. The chain recombines TRBV7-8 with TRBJ2-7; TRBD1 agrees at 12 bases. Germline CDR1 is SGHVS and CDR2 is FQNEAQ. This CDR3 has 14 residues. After removal of 8 bases from V and 3 bases from J, the junction contained 5 bases not matched to a gene. The CDR3 loop reads CASAGQGAVYEQYF. Here the CDR3 DNA reads TGTGCCAGCGCGGGACAGGGGGCTGTCTACGAGCAGTACTTC.

The chain recombines TRBV12-3 or TRBV12-4 with TRBJ2-3; D may be TRBD2 (6 bases). V was cut by 3 bases and J by 3 bases, with 13 bases left in between. The CDR3 loop spans 15 amino acids. The CDR3 coding sequence is TGTGCCAGCAGTTTCCGGCAGGGACTGACAGATACGCAGTATTTT. Translation gives CASSFRQGLTDTQYF.

This clonotype was seen only a few times. This chain links TRBV13 with TRBJ2-7, with a possible D match to TRBD1 (6 bases). The CDR3 runs 15 residues. Germline CDR1 PRHDT, CDR2 FYEKMQ (reference sequence). Trimming pared 0 bases from V and 3 bases from J, leaving 12 bases between. CDR3 in amino acids: CASSLGSGVGYEQYF. In nucleotides, the CDR3 is TGTGCCAGCAGCTTAGGGTCAGGGGTGGGCTACGAGCAGTACTTC.

The V and J genes are TRBV18 and TRBJ2-3; maybe TRBD1 (6 bases). Germline V gene lookup returns CDR1 KGHSH and CDR2 LQKENI. CDR3 length equals 17 residues. Between the trimmed V and J ends, which lost 0 bases and 2 bases, there was a span of 15 bases. CDR3 in amino acids: CASSPPRQAESTDTQYF. CDR3 DNA: TGTGCCAGCTCACCACCGCGACAGGCCGAATCCACAGATACGCAGTATTTT.

The sample holds a few counts of this clonotype. The J gene is TRBJ1-6, the V gene TRBV6-5, with no clear D. This CDR3 has 15 amino acids. Germline CDR1 and CDR2: MNHEY and SVGAGI. The V gene lost 2 bases and the J gene lost 0 bases, with 5 bases spanning the gap. CDR3 amino acids: CASSYEPSYNSPLHF. The CDR3 DNA reads TGTGCCAGCAGTTACGAGCCCTCCTATAATTCACCCCTCCACTTT.

V is TRBV7-8 and J is TRBJ2-3; perhaps TRBD2 as D (6 bases). The CDR3 runs 14 residues. V was pared by 4 bases and J by 3 bases, with 11 bases between. Germline CDR1 reads SGHVS; CDR2 reads FQNEAQ. The DNA for the CDR3 is TGTGCCAGCAGCTGGCGGGGCAAAACAGATACGCAGTATTTT. It codes for CASSWRGKTDTQYF.

The chain links TRBV11-2 to TRBJ2-3; weak D call: TRBD1 (6 bases). V was clipped by 4 bases and J by 6 bases, with 20 bases between them. The CDR3 consists of 16 residues. Germline loops: CDR1 SGHAT, CDR2 FQNNGV. The CDR3 is CASSSTGHTSGDTQYF. The CDR3 DNA sequence: TGTGCCAGCAGCTCAACGGGACACACCTCCGGGGATACGCAGTATTTT.

This clonotype was picked up a small number of times. V gene TRBV11-1 combines with J gene TRBJ1-2; a weak D match, TRBD1 (6 bases). This CDR3 has 13 amino acids. CDR1 and CDR2 (germline): SGHAT, FQDESV (reference sequence). Trimming stripped 5 bases from V and 5 bases from J, with 12 bases between. The CDR3 spells CASSLTGSYGYTF. Written as DNA, the CDR3 is TGTGCCAGCAGCCTTACAGGGAGTTATGGCTACACCTTC.

This clonotype was seen a handful of times. The V call is TRBV29-1, the J call TRBJ2-3; tentatively, D is TRBD1 (6 bases). Trimming removed 7 bases from V and 9 bases from J, with 17 bases in between. Germline-derived CDR1 and CDR2 are SQVTM and ANQGSEA. CDR3 size: 12 residues. CDR3 sequence: CSAQATGITQYF. The DNA of the CDR3 is TGCAGCGCACAAGCCACAGGGATCACGCAGTATTTT.

The count of this clonotype is one. V is TRBV12-3 or TRBV12-4 and J is TRBJ2-3; a possible D gene is TRBD1 (5 bases). V was clipped by 3 bases and J by 5 bases, with 12 bases between them. The CDR3 consists of 14 residues. CDR3 region: CASSLGRVRDTQYF. DNA for the CDR3: TGTGCCAGCAGTTTGGGCAGGGTGAGAGATACGCAGTATTTT.

The gene calls are TRBV28 and TRBJ2-7, with 9 bases aligning to TRBD1. The CDR3 totals 17 residues. Per germline, CDR1 MDHEN and CDR2 SYDVKM. J lost 0 bases, V lost 2 bases, and 8 bases had no gene match. CDR3 region: CASSLNRGRVGSYEQYF. The DNA for the CDR3 is TGTGCCAGCAGTTTAAACAGGGGGCGCGTGGGCTCCTACGAGCAGTACTTC. Full variable domain (outside the CDR3, taken from reference TRBV28 and TRBJ2-7): DVKVTQSSRYLVKRTGEKVFLECVQDMDHENMFWYRQDPGLGLRLIYFSYDVKMKEKGDIPEGYSVSREKKERFSLILESASTNQTSMYLCASSLNRGRVGSYEQYFGPGTRLTVT.

The rearrangement uses TRBV7-9 and TRBJ2-1; TRBD2 matches at 10 bases. Trimming took 5 bases from V and 6 from J; bases not matched to a gene: 10. The CDR3 loop spans 16 amino acids. The germline gives CDR1 SEHNR, CDR2 FQNEAQ (reference sequence). CDR3 sequence reads: CASSPRLAGASNEQFF. For the CDR3, the DNA is TGTGCCAGCAGCCCCCGCCTAGCGGGGGCTTCCAATGAGCAGTTCTTC.

Note on this clonotype: A much bigger clone sits one base away, suggesting this may be a read error. The J gene is TRBJ2-5, the V gene TRBV6-5; D call uncertain. With 2 bases removed from V and 1 base from J, the gap between germline ends came to 8 bases. The germline V gene encodes CDR1 MNHEY and CDR2 SVGAGI. The CDR3 loop spans 14 amino acids. CDR3 coding DNA: TGTGCCAGCAGTTACGCGCAAGTCCAAGAGACCCAGTACTTC. The encoded protein is CASSYAQVQETQYF.

This clonotype was observed a handful of times. The J gene is TRBJ1-1, the V gene TRBV27; 7 nucleotides line up with TRBD1. The CDR3 totals 16 residues. From germline, CDR1 is MNHEY and CDR2 SMNVEV (reference sequence). With 5 bases clipped from V and 1 base from J, the junction kept 10 bases outside the gene matches. For the CDR3, the DNA is TGTGCCAGCAGTACCCGGGACAGTGGGGCGAACACTGAAGCTTTCTTT. Encoded protein: CASSTRDSGANTEAFF.

The chain couples TRBV20-1 to TRBJ1-6; D is unresolved. CDR1 DFQATT and CDR2 SNEGSKA come from the germline V gene (reference sequence). The V and J ends lost 3 bases and 9 bases respectively, with 12 bases between them. The CDR3 spans 13 residues. The CDR3 DNA reads TGCAGTGCTAGTACTCCGGGCGGTTCACCCCTCCACTTT. Amino acid sequence: CSASTPGGSPLHF.

This chain connects TRBV12-3 or TRBV12-4 to TRBJ2-1; 9 nucleotides line up with TRBD1. The junction had 13 bases not matched to a gene; V was cut back by 8 bases and J by 5 bases. This CDR3 has 16 residues. The CDR3 sequence is CASGRATGGPHNEQFF. The CDR3 DNA reads as TGTGCCAGCGGACGGGCGACAGGGGGTCCCCACAATGAGCAGTTCTTC.

This clonotype was seen more than once but under ten times. V is TRBV10-2 and J is TRBJ2-1; 8 bases map to TRBD2. The CDR3 length is 19 residues. After removal of 3 bases from V and 0 bases from J, the junction contained 13 bases not matched to a gene. Germline CDR1 reads WSHSY; CDR2 reads SAAADI. The CDR3, as DNA: TGCGCCAGCAGTGATCTCCGTCGGGGGGGCCTCAGCTCCTACAATGAGCAGTTCTTC. As protein: CASSDLRRGGLSSYNEQFF.

V is TRBV4-2 and J is TRBJ2-1; 8 bases agree with TRBD2. The CDR3 runs 17 residues. The trim removed 1 base at V and 5 bases at J, leaving 10 bases unmatched. Per the germline V gene, CDR1 is LGHNA and CDR2 is YNFKEQ. Here the CDR3 DNA reads TGTGCCAGCAGCCAAGTAACGGCGGGGGGCCTCCACAATGAGCAGTTCTTC. Its translation is CASSQVTAGGLHNEQFF.

The rearrangement joins TRBV5-8 to TRBJ1-4, with D tentatively TRBD1 (5 bases). Trimming took off 3 bases at V and 0 bases at J, with 12 bases between the two ends. CDR3 length: 16 amino acids. Germline V CDR1 and CDR2: SGHTS, YDEGEE. DNA of the CDR3: TGTGCCAGCAGCTCTGACAGCTTTGCAACTAATGAAAAACTGTTTTTT. It codes for CASSSDSFATNEKLFF.

The J gene is TRBJ1-2, the V gene TRBV29-1, with 8 bases lining up with TRBD1. The CDR3 runs to 12 residues. V shed 7 bases, J shed 5 bases, and the junction held 6 bases outside the gene matches. Germline CDR1 and CDR2: SQVTM and ANQGSEA. CDR3 in DNA: TGCAGCGCCCTGACAGGGGAATATGGCTACACCTTC. As protein: CSALTGEYGYTF.

The chain couples TRBV4-1 to TRBJ1-6, with TRBD1 as a possible D gene (6 bases). Trimming pared 1 base from V and 7 bases from J, leaving 14 bases between. Germline V CDR1 and CDR2: MGHRA, YSYEKL. The CDR3 length is 16 residues. Here the CDR3 reads CASSQVAGGVNSPLHF. Here the CDR3 DNA reads TGCGCCAGCAGCCAAGTTGCTGGGGGCGTGAATTCACCCCTCCACTTT.